A selection of T cell receptor beta chains follows, all from one sample in a study of CD8+CD57+ T cells in acquired aplastic anemia. From the reads, TCRdb called clonotypes with MiXCR, one entry per CDR3 protein. The repertoire includes about 470,000 distinct CDR3 sequences, about a third of them detected once, and roughly 0.8% sits in the top ten. The sequencing sample was made of sorted CD4+, CD8+, or CD8+CD57+ T cells (not recorded which) from PBMCs. The source is a human donor with aplastic anemia. The CDR3 runs from the conserved cysteine through the conserved F or W. D genes are given only for firm matches. The size field is filled for only some rows; it gives once, few, many or a size class.

d_call: TRBD1; clone_size: many; j_call: TRBJ1-4; v_call: TRBV10-3; cdr3_aa: CAIRGQGEEKLFF; cdr3_nt: TGTGCCATCAGGGGACAGGGGGAGGAAAAACTGTTTTTT
d_call: TRBD1; clone_size: NA; j_call: TRBJ2-1; v_call: TRBV7-2; cdr3_aa: CASSYRQGANNEQFF; cdr3_nt: TGTGCCAGCAGCTACCGACAGGGGGCGAACAATGAGCAGTTCTTC
d_call: NA; clone_size: many; j_call: TRBJ1-2; v_call: TRBV19; cdr3_aa: CASSAGQTYGYTF; cdr3_nt: TGTGCCAGTAGTGCCGGACAGACCTATGGCTACACCTTC
d_call: NA; clone_size: NA; j_call: TRBJ1-2; v_call: TRBV3-1; cdr3_aa: CASSQGGGDYGYTF; cdr3_nt: TGTGCCAGCAGCCAAGGTGGGGGGGACTATGGCTACACCTTC
d_call: NA; clone_size: many; j_call: TRBJ2-7; v_call: TRBV6-1; cdr3_aa: CASSRRASYEQYF; cdr3_nt: TGTGCCAGCAGTCGGAGGGCCTCCTACGAGCAGTACTTC
d_call: NA; clone_size: NA; j_call: TRBJ2-6; v_call: TRBV25-1; cdr3_aa: CASSLEVGGSGANVLTF; cdr3_nt: TGTGCCAGCAGCTTAGAGGTCGGGGGATCTGGGGCCAACGTCCTGACTTTC
d_call: NA; clone_size: few; j_call: TRBJ2-7; v_call: TRBV6-2/TRBV6-3; cdr3_aa: CASSYRDGTYEQYF; cdr3_nt: TGTGCCAGCAGTTATCGGGACGGAACCTACGAGCAGTACTTC
d_call: NA; clone_size: NA; j_call: TRBJ2-1; v_call: TRBV3-1; cdr3_aa: CASSQRGSPPNEQFF; cdr3_nt: TGTGCCAGCAGCCAACGAGGGTCACCCCCCAATGAGCAGTTCTTC
d_call: TRBD1; clone_size: NA; j_call: TRBJ2-7; v_call: TRBV6-1; cdr3_aa: CASSTRTGGYEQYF; cdr3_nt: TGTGCCAGCAGCACCCGGACAGGGGGATACGAGCAGTACTTC
d_call: NA; clone_size: NA; j_call: TRBJ1-2; v_call: TRBV2; cdr3_aa: CASSRESSFKGYTF; cdr3_nt: TGTGCCAGCAGTCGAGAGTCGTCGTTTAAGGGCTACACCTTC
d_call: NA; clone_size: few; j_call: TRBJ1-3; v_call: TRBV9; cdr3_aa: CASSVATGFSGNTIYF; cdr3_nt: TGTGCCAGCAGCGTAGCTACCGGATTCTCTGGAAACACCATATATTTT
d_call: NA; clone_size: few; j_call: TRBJ1-3; v_call: TRBV5-8; cdr3_aa: CASSQQVLSGNTIYF; cdr3_nt: TGTGCCAGCAGCCAACAGGTTCTCTCTGGAAACACCATATATTTT
d_call: TRBD2; clone_size: many; j_call: TRBJ2-7; v_call: TRBV5-1; cdr3_aa: CASSLADLYEQYF; cdr3_nt: TGCGCCAGCAGTCTAGCGGATCTCTACGAGCAGTACTTC
d_call: NA; clone_size: NA; j_call: TRBJ2-1; v_call: TRBV20-1; cdr3_aa: CSATSGAQGGSYNEQFF; cdr3_nt: TGCAGTGCTACTTCGGGGGCCCAAGGGGGGTCCTACAATGAGCAGTTCTTC
d_call: NA; clone_size: many; j_call: TRBJ1-1; v_call: TRBV19; cdr3_aa: CASEGGTEAFF; cdr3_nt: TGTGCCAGCGAGGGGGGGACAGAAGCTTTCTTT
d_call: TRBD2; clone_size: many; j_call: TRBJ2-5; v_call: TRBV5-1; cdr3_aa: CASTSGGGETQYF; cdr3_nt: TGCGCCAGTACGAGCGGGGGTGGAGAGACCCAGTACTTC
d_call: NA; clone_size: few; j_call: TRBJ1-3; v_call: TRBV5-5; cdr3_aa: CASSLEIQISGNTIYF; cdr3_nt: TGTGCCAGCAGCTTGGAAATACAAATCTCTGGAAACACCATATATTTT
d_call: TRBD2; clone_size: few; j_call: TRBJ2-1; v_call: TRBV20-1; cdr3_aa: CSARRISSGAYNEQFF; cdr3_nt: TGCAGTGCTAGACGAATATCTAGCGGGGCCTACAATGAGCAGTTCTTC
d_call: TRBD1; clone_size: many; j_call: TRBJ1-2; v_call: TRBV9; cdr3_aa: CASSGGQGLWSGYTF; cdr3_nt: TGTGCCAGCAGCGGCGGACAGGGACTTTGGTCTGGCTACACCTTC
d_call: TRBD1; clone_size: many; j_call: TRBJ1-3; v_call: TRBV24-1; cdr3_aa: CATSDNRGPAGNTIYF; cdr3_nt: TGTGCCACCAGTGATAACAGGGGACCCGCTGGAAACACCATATATTTT
d_call: NA; clone_size: NA; j_call: TRBJ2-3; v_call: TRBV25-1; cdr3_aa: CASSDSRAVSGTQYF; cdr3_nt: TGTGCCAGCAGTGATTCCAGGGCGGTTAGTGGTACGCAGTATTTT
d_call: NA; clone_size: many; j_call: TRBJ1-6; v_call: TRBV6-5; cdr3_aa: CASSYGSTALHF; cdr3_nt: TGTGCCAGCAGTTACGGGTCGACCGCCCTCCACTTT